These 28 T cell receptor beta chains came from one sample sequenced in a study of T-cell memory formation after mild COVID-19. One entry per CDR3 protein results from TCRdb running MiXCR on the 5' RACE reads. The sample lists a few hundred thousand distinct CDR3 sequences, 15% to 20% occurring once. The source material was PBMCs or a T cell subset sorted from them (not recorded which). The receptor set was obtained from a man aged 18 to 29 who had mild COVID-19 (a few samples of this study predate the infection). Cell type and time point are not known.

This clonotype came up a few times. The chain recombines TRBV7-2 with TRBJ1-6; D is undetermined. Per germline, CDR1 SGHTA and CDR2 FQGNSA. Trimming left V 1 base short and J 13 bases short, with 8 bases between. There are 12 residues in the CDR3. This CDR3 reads CASSLGPRPLHF. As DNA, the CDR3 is TGTGCCAGCAGCTTAGGGCCCAGGCCCCTCCACTTT. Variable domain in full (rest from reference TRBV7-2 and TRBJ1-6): GAGVSQSPSNKVTEKGKDVELRCDPISGHTALYWYRQSLGQGLEFLIYFQGNSAPDKSGLPSDRFSAERTGGSVSTLTIQRTQQEDSAVYLCASSLGPRPLHFGNGTRLTVT.

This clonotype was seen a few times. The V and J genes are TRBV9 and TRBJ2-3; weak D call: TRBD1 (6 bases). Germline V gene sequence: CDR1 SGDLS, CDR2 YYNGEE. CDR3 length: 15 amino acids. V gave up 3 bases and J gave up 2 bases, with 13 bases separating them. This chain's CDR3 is CASSASAGATDTQYF. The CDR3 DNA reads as TGTGCCAGCAGCGCCAGCGCAGGGGCCACAGATACGCAGTATTTT.

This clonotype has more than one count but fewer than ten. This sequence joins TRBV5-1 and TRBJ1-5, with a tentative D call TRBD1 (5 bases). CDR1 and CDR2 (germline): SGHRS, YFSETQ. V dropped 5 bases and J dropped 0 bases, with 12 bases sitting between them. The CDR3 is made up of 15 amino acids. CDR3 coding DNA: TGCGCCAGCAGACTGACAGTATATAGCAATCAGCCCCAGCATTTT. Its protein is CASRLTVYSNQPQHF.

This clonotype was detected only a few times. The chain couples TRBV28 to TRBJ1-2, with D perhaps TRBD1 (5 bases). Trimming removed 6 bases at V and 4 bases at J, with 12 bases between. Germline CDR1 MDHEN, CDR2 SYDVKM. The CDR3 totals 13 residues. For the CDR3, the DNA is TGTGCCAGCAGGGCCGGCAGGGTCTATGGCTACACCTTC. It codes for CASRAGRVYGYTF.

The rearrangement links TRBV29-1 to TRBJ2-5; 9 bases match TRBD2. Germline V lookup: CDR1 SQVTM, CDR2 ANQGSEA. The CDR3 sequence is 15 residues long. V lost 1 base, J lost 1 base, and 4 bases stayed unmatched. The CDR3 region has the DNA TGCAGCGTTGAAGGTAGCGGGGGCTCCCAAGAGACCCAGTACTTC. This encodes CSVEGSGGSQETQYF.

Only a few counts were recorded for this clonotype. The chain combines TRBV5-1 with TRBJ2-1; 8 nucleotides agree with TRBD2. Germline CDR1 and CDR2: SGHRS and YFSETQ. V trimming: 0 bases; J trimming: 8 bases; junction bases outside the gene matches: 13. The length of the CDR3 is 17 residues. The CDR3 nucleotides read TGCGCCAGCAGCTTGGGGCTAGCGGGCGGGGCCTTGGATGAGCAGTTCTTC. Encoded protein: CASSLGLAGGALDEQFF.

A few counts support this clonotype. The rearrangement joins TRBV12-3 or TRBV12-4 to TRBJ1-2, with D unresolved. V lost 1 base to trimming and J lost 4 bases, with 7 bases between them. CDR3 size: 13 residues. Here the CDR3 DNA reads TGTGCCAGCAGTTTAGGCCATCCCTATGGCTACACCTTC. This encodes CASSLGHPYGYTF.

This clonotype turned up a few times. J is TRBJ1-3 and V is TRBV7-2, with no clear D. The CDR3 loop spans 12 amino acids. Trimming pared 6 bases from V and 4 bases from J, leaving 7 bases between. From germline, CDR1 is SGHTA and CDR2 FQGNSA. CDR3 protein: CASSQSGNTIYF. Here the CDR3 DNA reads TGTGCCAGCAGTCAATCGGGAAACACCATATATTTT.

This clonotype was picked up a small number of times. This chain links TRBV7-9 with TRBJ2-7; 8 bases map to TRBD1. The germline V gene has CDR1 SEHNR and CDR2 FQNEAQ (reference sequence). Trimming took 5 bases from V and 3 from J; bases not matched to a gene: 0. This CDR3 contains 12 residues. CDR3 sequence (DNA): TGTGCCAGCAGCACAGGGGGCTACGAGCAGTACGTC. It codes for CASSTGGYEQYV.

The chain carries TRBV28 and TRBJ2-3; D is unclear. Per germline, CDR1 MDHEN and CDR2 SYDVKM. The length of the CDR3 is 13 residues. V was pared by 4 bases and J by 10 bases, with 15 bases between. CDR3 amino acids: CASSYGRKFAQYF. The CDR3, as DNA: TGTGCCAGCAGTTACGGTCGGAAGTTTGCGCAGTATTTT.

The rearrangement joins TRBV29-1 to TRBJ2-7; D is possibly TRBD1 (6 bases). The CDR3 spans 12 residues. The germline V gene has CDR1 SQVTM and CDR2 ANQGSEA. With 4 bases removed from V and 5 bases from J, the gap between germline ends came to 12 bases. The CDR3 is CSVVVRGHEQYF. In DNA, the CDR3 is TGCAGCGTTGTAGTCAGGGGCCACGAGCAGTACTTC.

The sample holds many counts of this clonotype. The CDR3 bases are TGTGCCAGCAGCTTAGACGTGTCCGGGACATTCAATGAGCAGTTCTTC. It specifies CASSLDVSGTFNEQFF. The gene calls are TRBV7-3 and TRBJ2-1, with D perhaps matching TRBD1 (6 bases). The ends were cut back, 2 bases at V and 6 bases at J, with 17 bases in the middle. This CDR3 has 16 amino acids. Looked up from germline, CDR1 is SGHTA and CDR2 is FQGTGA.

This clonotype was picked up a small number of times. The CDR3 coding sequence is TGCAGTGCTAGGGACCTGACTAGCGGGGGGGCCTTCACAGATACGCAGTATTTT. Its protein is CSARDLTSGGAFTDTQYF. The rearrangement links TRBV20-1 to TRBJ2-3, with 14 bases identical to TRBD2. The CDR3 consists of 18 residues. After removal of 3 bases from V and 2 bases from J, the junction contained 10 bases not matched to a gene. Germline loops: CDR1 DFQATT, CDR2 SNEGSKA (reference sequence).

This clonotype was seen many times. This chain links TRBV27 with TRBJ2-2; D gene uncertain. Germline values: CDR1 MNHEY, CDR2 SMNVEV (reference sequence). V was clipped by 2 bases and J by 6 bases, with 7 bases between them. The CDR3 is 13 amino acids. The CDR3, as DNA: TGTGCCAGCAGTTTAGGTCTCGCCGGGGAGCTGTTTTTT. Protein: CASSLGLAGELFF.

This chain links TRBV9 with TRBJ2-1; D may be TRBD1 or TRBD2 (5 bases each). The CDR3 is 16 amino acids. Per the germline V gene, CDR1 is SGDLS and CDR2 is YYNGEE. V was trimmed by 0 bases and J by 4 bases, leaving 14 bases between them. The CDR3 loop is CASSVAPGRGYNEQFF. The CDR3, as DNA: TGTGCCAGCAGCGTAGCGCCAGGGCGAGGGTACAATGAGCAGTTCTTC.

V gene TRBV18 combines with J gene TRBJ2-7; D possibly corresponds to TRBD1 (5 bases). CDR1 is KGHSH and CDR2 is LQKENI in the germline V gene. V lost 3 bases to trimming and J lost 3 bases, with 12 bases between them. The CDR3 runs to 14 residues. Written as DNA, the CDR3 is TGTGCCAGCTCACCTTACCAGGGAAACTACGAGCAGTACGTC. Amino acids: CASSPYQGNYEQYV.

For the CDR3, the DNA is TGTGCCAGCAGGTCCAGGAGGGACTATGGCTACACCTTC. Its translation is CASRSRRDYGYTF. The chain recombines TRBV3-1 with TRBJ1-2; no definite D call. CDR1 LGHDT and CDR2 YNNKEL come from the germline V gene (reference sequence). V was pared by 6 bases and J by 3 bases, with 11 bases between. The CDR3 length is 13 residues. Full variable domain (missing parts from reference TRBV3-1 and TRBJ1-2): DTAVSQTPKYLVTQMGNDKSIKCEQNLGHDTMYWYKQDSKKFLKIMFSYNNKELIINETVPNRFSPKSPDKAHLNLHINSLELGDSAVYFCASRSRRDYGYTFGSGTRLTVV.

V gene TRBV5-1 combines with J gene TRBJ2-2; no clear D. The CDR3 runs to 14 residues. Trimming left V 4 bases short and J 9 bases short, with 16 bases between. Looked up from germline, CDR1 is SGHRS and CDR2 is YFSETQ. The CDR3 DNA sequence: TGCGCCAGCAGCGGGAACATACCCCCCCGGGAGCTGTTTTTT. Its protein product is CASSGNIPPRELFF.

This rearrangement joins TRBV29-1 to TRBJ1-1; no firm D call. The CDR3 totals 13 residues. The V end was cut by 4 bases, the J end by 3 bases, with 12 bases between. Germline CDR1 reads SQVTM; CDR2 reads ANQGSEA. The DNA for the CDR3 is TGCAGCGTTGGTCGTGCCGGGGACACTGAAGCTTTCTTT. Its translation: CSVGRAGDTEAFF.

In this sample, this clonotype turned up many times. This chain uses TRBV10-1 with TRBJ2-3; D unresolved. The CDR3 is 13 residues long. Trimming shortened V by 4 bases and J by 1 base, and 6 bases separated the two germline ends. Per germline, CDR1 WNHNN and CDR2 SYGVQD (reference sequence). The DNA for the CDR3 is TGCGCCAGCAGTGCAAGCGGCACAGATACGCAGTATTTT. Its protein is CASSASGTDTQYF.

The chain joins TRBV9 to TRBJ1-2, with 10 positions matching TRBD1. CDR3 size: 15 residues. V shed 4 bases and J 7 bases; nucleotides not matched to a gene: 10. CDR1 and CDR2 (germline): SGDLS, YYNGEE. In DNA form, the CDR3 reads TGTGCCAGCAGCCCCCGGACAGGGGGAGGAATTGGCTACACCTTC. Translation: CASSPRTGGGIGYTF. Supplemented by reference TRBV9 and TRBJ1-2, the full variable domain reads DSGVTQTPKHLITATGQRVTLRCSPRSGDLSVYWYQQSLDQGLQFLIQYYNGEERAKGNILERFSAQQFPDLHSELNLSSLELGDSALYFCASSPRTGGGIGYTFGSGTRLTVV.

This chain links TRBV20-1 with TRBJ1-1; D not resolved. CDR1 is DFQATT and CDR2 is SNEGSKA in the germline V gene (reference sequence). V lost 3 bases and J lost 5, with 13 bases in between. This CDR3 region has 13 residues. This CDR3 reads CSASRVGWTEAFF. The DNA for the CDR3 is TGCAGTGCTAGTCGGGTAGGGTGGACTGAAGCTTTCTTT.

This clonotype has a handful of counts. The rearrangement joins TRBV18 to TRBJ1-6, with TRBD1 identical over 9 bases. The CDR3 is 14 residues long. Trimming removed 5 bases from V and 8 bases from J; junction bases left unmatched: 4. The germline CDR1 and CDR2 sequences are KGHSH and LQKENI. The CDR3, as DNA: TGTGCCAGCTCAACTACAGGGGGCGATTCACCCCTCCACTTT. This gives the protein CASSTTGGDSPLHF.

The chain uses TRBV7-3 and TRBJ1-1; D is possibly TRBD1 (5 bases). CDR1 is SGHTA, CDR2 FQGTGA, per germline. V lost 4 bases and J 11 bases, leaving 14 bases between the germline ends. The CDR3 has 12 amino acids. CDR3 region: CASSSSPEGAFF. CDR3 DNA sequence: TGTGCCAGCAGCTCCTCCCCCGAGGGGGCTTTCTTT.

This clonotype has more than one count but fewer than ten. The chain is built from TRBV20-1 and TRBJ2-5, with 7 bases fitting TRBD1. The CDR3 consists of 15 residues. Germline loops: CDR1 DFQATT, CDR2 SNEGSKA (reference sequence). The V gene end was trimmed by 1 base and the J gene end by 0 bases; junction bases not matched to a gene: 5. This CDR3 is CSARGDRGYQETQYF. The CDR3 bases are TGCAGTGCTAGAGGGGACAGAGGGTACCAAGAGACCCAGTACTTC.

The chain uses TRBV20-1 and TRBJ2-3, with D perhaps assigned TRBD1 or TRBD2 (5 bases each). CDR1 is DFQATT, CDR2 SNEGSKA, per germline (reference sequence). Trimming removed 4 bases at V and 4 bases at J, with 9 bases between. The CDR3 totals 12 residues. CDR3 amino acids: CSATGSPDTQYF. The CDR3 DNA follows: TGCAGTGCTACAGGGAGTCCAGATACGCAGTATTTT.

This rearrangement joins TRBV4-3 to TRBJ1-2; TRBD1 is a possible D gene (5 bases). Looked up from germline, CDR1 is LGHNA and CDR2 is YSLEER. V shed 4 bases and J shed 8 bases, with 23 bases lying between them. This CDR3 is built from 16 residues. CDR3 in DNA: TGCGCCAGCAGCCTTACGGGGAGCGGGGGGAAGGACGGCTACACCTTC. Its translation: CASSLTGSGGKDGYTF.

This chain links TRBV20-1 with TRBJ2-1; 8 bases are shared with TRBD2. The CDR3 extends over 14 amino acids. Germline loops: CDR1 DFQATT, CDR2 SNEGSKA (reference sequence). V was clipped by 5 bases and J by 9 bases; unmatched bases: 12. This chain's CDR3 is CSAPRPGGPGEQFF. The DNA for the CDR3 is TGCAGTGCTCCCCGTCCGGGGGGGCCGGGTGAGCAGTTCTTC.